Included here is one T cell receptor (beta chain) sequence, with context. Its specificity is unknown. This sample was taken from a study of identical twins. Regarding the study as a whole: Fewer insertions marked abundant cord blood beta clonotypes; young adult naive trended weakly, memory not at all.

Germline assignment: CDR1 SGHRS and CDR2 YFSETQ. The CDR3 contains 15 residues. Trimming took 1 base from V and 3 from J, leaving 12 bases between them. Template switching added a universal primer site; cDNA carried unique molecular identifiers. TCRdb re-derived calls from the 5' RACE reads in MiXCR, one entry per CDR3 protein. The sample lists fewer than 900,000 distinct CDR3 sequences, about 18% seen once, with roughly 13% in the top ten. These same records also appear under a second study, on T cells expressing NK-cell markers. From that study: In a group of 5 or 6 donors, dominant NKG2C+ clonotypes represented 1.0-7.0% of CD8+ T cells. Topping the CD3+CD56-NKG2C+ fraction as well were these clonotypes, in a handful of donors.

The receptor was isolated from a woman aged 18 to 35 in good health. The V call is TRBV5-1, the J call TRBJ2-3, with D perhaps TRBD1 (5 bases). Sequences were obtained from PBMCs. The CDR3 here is CASSLIEQGTDTQYF. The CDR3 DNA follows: TGCGCCAGCAGCTTGATCGAGCAGGGAACAGATACGCAGTATTTT.